The present entry profiles one T cell receptor beta chain with its context. This sample stems from a study of blood T cell repertoires in COVID-19. Generated by immunoSEQ multiplex PCR, the TCRdb table keeps only in-frame clones and is missing some. The sample lists about 210,000 clones, roughly four fifths seen once, with roughly 2.6% in the top ten. The CDR3 sequence is 14 residues long. The germline CDR1 and CDR2 sequences are ENHRY and SYGVKD. Between the trimmed V and J ends, which lost 2 bases and 1 base, there was a span of 8 bases. This chain uses TRBV10-3 with TRBJ1-1; maybe TRBD1 (6 bases). The clonotype comes from a woman between 40 and 50 years old with active or convalescent COVID-19. Sequencing was done on a sample of peripheral blood. CDR3: CAISEQGTNTEAFF. CDR3 coding DNA: TGTGCCATCAGTGAGCAGGGGACGAACACTGAAGCTTTCTTT.